This T cell receptor beta chain was retrieved from a study of OX40 agonist ivuxolimab in advanced cancers. About the research overall: Partial responses were seen in three patients, one with hepatocellular carcinoma and two with cutaneous melanoma.

Some clones are missing from TCRdb's copy, which holds only in-frame ones; the method was immunoSEQ multiplex PCR. This table has 70,000 or so clones, approximately 81% appearing once. Enrollment shut out patients with autoimmune disease history or systemic immunosuppression. Germline lookup yields CDR1 MDHEN and CDR2 SYDVKM. The trim removed 6 bases at V and 5 bases at J, leaving 7 bases unmatched. The CDR3 length is 13 residues. The rearrangement links TRBV28 to TRBJ2-7, with 7 bases identical to TRBD1. The specimen comprised CD4+ or CD8+ T cells sorted from blood, sampled in a trial of the OX40 agonist ivuxolimab. This TCR was sampled from an adult with an advanced solid tumor such as melanoma, head and neck, liver or kidney cancer. DNA for the CDR3: TGTGCCAGCAGGTACAGGGGAAGCGACGAGCAGTACTTC. Translating gives CASRYRGSDEQYF.